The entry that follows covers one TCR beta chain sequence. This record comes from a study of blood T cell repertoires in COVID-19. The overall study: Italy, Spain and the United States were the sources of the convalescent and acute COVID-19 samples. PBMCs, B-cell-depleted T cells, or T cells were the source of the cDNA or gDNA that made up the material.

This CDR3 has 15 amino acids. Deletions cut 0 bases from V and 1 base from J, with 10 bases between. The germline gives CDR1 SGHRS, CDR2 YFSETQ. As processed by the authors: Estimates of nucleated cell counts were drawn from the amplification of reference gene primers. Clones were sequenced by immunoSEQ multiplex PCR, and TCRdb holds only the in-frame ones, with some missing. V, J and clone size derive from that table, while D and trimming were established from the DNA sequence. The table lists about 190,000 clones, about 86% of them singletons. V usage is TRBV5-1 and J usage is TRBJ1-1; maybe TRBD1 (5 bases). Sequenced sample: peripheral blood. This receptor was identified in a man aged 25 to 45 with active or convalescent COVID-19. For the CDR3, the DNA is TGCGCCAGCAGCTTGGACGGACACTCGAACACTGAAGCTTTCTTT. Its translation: CASSLDGHSNTEAFF.